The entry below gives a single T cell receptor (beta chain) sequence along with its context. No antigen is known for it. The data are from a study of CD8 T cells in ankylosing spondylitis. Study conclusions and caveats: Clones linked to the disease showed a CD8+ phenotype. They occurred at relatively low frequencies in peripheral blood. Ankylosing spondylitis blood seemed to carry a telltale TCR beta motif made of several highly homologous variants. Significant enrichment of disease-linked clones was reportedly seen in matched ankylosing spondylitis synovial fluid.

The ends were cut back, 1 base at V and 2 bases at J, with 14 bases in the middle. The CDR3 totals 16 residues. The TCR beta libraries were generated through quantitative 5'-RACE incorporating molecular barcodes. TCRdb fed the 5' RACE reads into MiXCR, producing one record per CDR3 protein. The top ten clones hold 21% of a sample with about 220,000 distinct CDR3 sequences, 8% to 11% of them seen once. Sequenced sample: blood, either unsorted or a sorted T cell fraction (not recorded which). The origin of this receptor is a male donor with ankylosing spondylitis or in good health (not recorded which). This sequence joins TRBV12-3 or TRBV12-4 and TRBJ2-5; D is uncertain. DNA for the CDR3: TGTGCCAGCAGTTTAGGGGTGACGATCTCTCAAGAGACCCAGTACTTC. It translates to CASSLGVTISQETQYF.